The 7 T cell receptor beta chains below all came from one sample that was sequenced in a study of blood T cell repertoires in COVID-19. Clones were read by immunoSEQ multiplex PCR, and TCRdb kept only the in-frame ones, dropping some. The table lists approximately 170,000 clones, roughly nine tenths of them singletons. The sequenced sample consisted of peripheral blood. The receptors shown here come from a woman between 65 and 79 years old with acute or convalescent COVID-19.

Here the CDR3 reads CASSLEQKISPQHF. CDR3 DNA: TGTGCCAGCAGCTTAGAACAGAAAATCAGCCCCCAGCATTTT. The rearrangement uses TRBV7-2 and TRBJ1-5, with no clear D. Trimming shortened V by 1 base and J by 10 bases, and 14 bases separated the two germline ends. CDR3 size: 14 residues. The V gene's germline CDR1 is SGHTA and CDR2 FQGNSA.

The chain is built from TRBV5-6 and TRBJ1-2, with 7 bases matching TRBD1. This CDR3 spans 14 amino acids. J lost 5 bases, V lost 0 bases, and 4 bases had no gene match. CDR1 and CDR2 from the germline V gene are SGHDT and YYEEEE. The chain's CDR3 is CASSLDRGRYGYTF. Here the CDR3 DNA reads TGTGCCAGCAGCTTGGACAGGGGACGGTATGGCTACACCTTC.

This chain connects TRBV11-2 to TRBJ2-3; D perhaps matches TRBD1 (5 bases). CDR3 size: 15 residues. The germline V and J ends were trimmed by 4 bases and 1 base, with 12 bases remaining between them. Looked up from germline, CDR1 is SGHAT and CDR2 is FQNNGV. CDR3 protein: CASSSFLGRTDTQYF. The CDR3 DNA reads TGTGCCAGCAGCTCCTTCTTGGGGCGCACAGATACGCAGTATTTT.

The J gene is TRBJ1-2, the V gene TRBV7-2; the D gene is possibly TRBD1 (6 bases). The CDR3 runs to 16 residues. Germline V gene lookup returns CDR1 SGHTA and CDR2 FQGNSA. With 1 base removed from V and 0 bases from J, the gap between germline ends came to 12 bases. CDR3 in DNA: TGTGCCAGCAGCTTAGGAGGGGGAATGACTAACTATGGCTACACCTTC. Translation: CASSLGGGMTNYGYTF.

This sequence joins TRBV23-1 and TRBJ2-1; TRBD1 is a possible D gene (6 bases). TRBV23-1 is recorded as an ORF, its role being uncertain. Trimming took 4 bases from V and 8 from J, leaving 24 bases between them. The CDR3 has 17 amino acids. The CDR3 reads CASSLPTGRGIRDEQFF. In nucleotides, the CDR3 is TGCGCCAGCAGTCTCCCCACAGGGAGAGGTATTCGCGATGAGCAGTTCTTC.

The rearrangement links TRBV2 to TRBJ1-1, with D possibly matching TRBD1 (5 bases). This CDR3 region has 12 residues. Trimming shortened V by 6 bases and J by 5 bases, and 10 bases separated the two germline ends. Germline-derived CDR1 and CDR2 are SNHLY and FYNNEI. This CDR3 is CASSPKGTEAFF. DNA for the CDR3: TGTGCCAGCAGCCCAAAGGGGACTGAAGCTTTCTTT.

The rearrangement joins TRBV30 to TRBJ2-5, with 8 bases matching TRBD2. Losses at the gene ends were 4 bases for V and 1 base for J; bases not matched to a gene: 8. The germline gives CDR1 GTSNPN, CDR2 SVGIG (reference sequence). The CDR3 totals 15 residues. Here the CDR3 reads CAWTPGGGPQETQYF. CDR3 sequence (DNA): TGTGCCTGGACCCCGGGCGGGGGGCCCCAAGAGACCCAGTACTTC.